This is a list of T cell receptor beta chains from one sample in a study of response to subunit inactivated influenza vaccine. TCRdb re-derived calls from the RT-PCR reads in MiXCR, one entry per CDR3 protein. This table holds fewer than 750,000 distinct CDR3 sequences, 14% found once. This specimen was PBMCs from blood, taken 11 to 12 days after vaccination. The source of these receptors is a man aged 45-65 years who received an inactivated influenza vaccine. CDR3s include the opening cysteine and the closing phenylalanine or tryptophan. A D gene is named only where the DNA matches it firmly. The size field is filled for only some rows; it gives once, few, many or a size class.

V: TRBV4-3
J: TRBJ2-1
size: few
D: -
CDR3: CASSPEKGHASYNEQFF
DNA: TGCGCCAGCAGCCCCGAGAAGGGTCACGCGTCCTACAATGAGCAGTTCTTC

V: TRBV18
J: TRBJ1-5
size: few
D: -
CDR3: CASSPMTDSNQPQHF
DNA: TGTGCCAGCTCACCAATGACAGATAGCAATCAGCCCCAGCATTTT

V: TRBV6-1
J: TRBJ2-5
size: -
D: TRBD2
CDR3: CASKVASGSGETQYF
DNA: TGTGCCAGCAAAGTAGCTAGCGGGAGCGGAGAGACCCAGTACTTC

V: TRBV12-3/TRBV12-4
J: TRBJ2-3
size: many
D: -
CDR3: CASGGATDTQYF
DNA: TGTGCCAGCGGGGGGGCGACAGATACGCAGTATTTT

V: TRBV12-3/TRBV12-4
J: TRBJ1-2
size: few
D: TRBD1
CDR3: CASRPTGVDGYTF
DNA: TGTGCCAGCAGACCCACAGGGGTGGATGGCTACACCTTC

V: TRBV20-1
J: TRBJ2-5
size: few
D: -
CDR3: CSARVRPWTAQETQYF
DNA: TGCAGTGCTAGAGTTCGTCCCTGGACAGCTCAAGAGACCCAGTACTTC

V: TRBV4-1
J: TRBJ2-1
size: -
D: -
CDR3: CASSQDGNGEQFF
DNA: TGCGCCAGCAGCCAAGATGGTAACGGGGAGCAGTTCTTC

V: TRBV5-1
J: TRBJ2-5
size: -
D: TRBD1
CDR3: CASSANRGRGETQYF
DNA: TGCGCCAGCAGCGCGAACAGGGGGCGAGGGGAGACCCAGTACTTC

V: TRBV5-1
J: TRBJ1-1
size: many
D: -
CDR3: CASSSPTSTEAFF
DNA: TGCGCCAGCAGCTCACCGACGAGCACTGAAGCTTTCTTT

V: TRBV7-2
J: TRBJ2-3
size: few
D: -
CDR3: CASSLYGPGTDTQYF
DNA: TGTGCCAGCAGCTTGTATGGCCCAGGCACAGATACGCAGTATTTT

V: TRBV4-3
J: TRBJ1-1
size: few
D: -
CDR3: CASSQVQANTEAFF
DNA: TGCGCCAGCAGCCAAGTCCAGGCGAACACTGAAGCTTTCTTT

V: TRBV5-1
J: TRBJ1-1
size: -
D: TRBD1
CDR3: CASSLGTVGLSTEAFF
DNA: TGCGCCAGCAGCTTAGGGACAGTGGGGTTGAGCACTGAAGCTTTCTTT

V: TRBV9
J: TRBJ2-2
size: few
D: TRBD1
CDR3: CASTTTGGPGELFF
DNA: TGTGCCAGCACCACTACAGGGGGCCCCGGGGAGCTGTTTTTT

V: TRBV14
J: TRBJ2-3
size: few
D: -
CDR3: CASSTRLGDTQYF
DNA: TGTGCCAGCAGCACCCGTCTGGGAGATACGCAGTATTTT

V: TRBV6-5
J: TRBJ2-6
size: -
D: -
CDR3: CASSYQTGAGANVLTF
DNA: TGTGCCAGCAGTTACCAAACGGGAGCTGGGGCCAACGTCCTGACTTTC

V: TRBV28
J: TRBJ2-7
size: few
D: TRBD2
CDR3: CASSLWAGASYEQYF
DNA: TGTGCCAGCAGTTTATGGGCGGGAGCTTCCTACGAGCAGTACTTC

V: TRBV6-1
J: TRBJ2-7
size: few
D: TRBD1
CDR3: CASRDIQGNSYEQYF
DNA: TGTGCCAGCAGGGATATACAGGGGAACTCCTACGAGCAGTACTTC

V: TRBV4-2
J: TRBJ2-7
size: -
D: -
CDR3: CASSQDSLDEQYF
DNA: TGTGCCAGCAGCCAAGATTCCCTCGACGAGCAGTACTTC

V: TRBV11-3
J: TRBJ2-3
size: few
D: TRBD2
CDR3: CASSPSGRTTDTQYF
DNA: TGTGCCAGCAGCCCTAGCGGGAGGACCACAGATACGCAGTATTTT

V: TRBV5-1
J: TRBJ2-7
size: few
D: TRBD1
CDR3: CASSLTHPGQGTYEQYF
DNA: TGCGCCAGCAGCTTAACTCACCCGGGACAGGGGACTTACGAGCAGTACTTC

V: TRBV6-5
J: TRBJ1-5
size: -
D: TRBD1
CDR3: CASSYAAPGQGASQPQHF
DNA: TGTGCCAGCAGTTACGCCGCTCCGGGACAGGGGGCCAGCCAGCCCCAGCATTTT

V: TRBV20-1
J: TRBJ1-1
size: many
D: -
CDR3: CSARLNTEAFF
DNA: TGCAGTGCTAGGCTGAACACTGAAGCTTTCTTT

V: TRBV12-3/TRBV12-4
J: TRBJ1-6
size: -
D: -
CDR3: CASSLDGFFSPLHF
DNA: TGTGCCAGCAGCCTCGACGGTTTCTTCTCACCCCTCCACTTT

V: TRBV10-3
J: TRBJ2-2
size: -
D: -
CDR3: CAIPRSPLGGSSTGELFF
DNA: TGTGCCATCCCTCGGTCACCACTCGGGGGATCGAGCACCGGGGAGCTGTTTTTT

V: TRBV7-9
J: TRBJ2-7
size: -
D: TRBD2
CDR3: CASSFPPGLAF
DNA: TGTGCCAGCAGTTTCCCACCGGGACTAGCCTTC

V: TRBV20-1
J: TRBJ1-2
size: -
D: -
CDR3: CSAEGSNYGYTF
DNA: TGCAGTGCTGAGGGAAGCAACTATGGCTACACCTTC

V: TRBV9
J: TRBJ2-2
size: few
D: TRBD2
CDR3: CASSVRRGGNTGELFF
DNA: TGTGCCAGCAGCGTAAGGCGGGGGGGAAACACCGGGGAGCTGTTTTTT

V: TRBV9
J: TRBJ1-1
size: -
D: TRBD1
CDR3: CASSAGQGWGTEAFF
DNA: TGTGCCAGCAGCGCCGGACAGGGGTGGGGAACTGAAGCTTTCTTT

V: TRBV20-1
J: TRBJ1-5
size: -
D: -
CDR3: CSAREPISNQPQHF
DNA: TGCAGTGCTAGAGAACCCATTAGCAATCAGCCCCAGCATTTT

V: TRBV7-8
J: TRBJ2-7
size: -
D: -
CDR3: CASSFKSRAIIGGEQYF
DNA: TGTGCCAGCAGCTTCAAATCCCGGGCAATAATTGGGGGAGAGCAGTACTTC

V: TRBV10-3
J: TRBJ2-7
size: few
D: -
CDR3: CAISGAYEQYF
DNA: TGTGCCATCAGTGGGGCCTACGAGCAGTACTTC